The rows below give T cell receptor beta chains drawn from one sample of a study of blood T cell repertoires in COVID-19. The data were produced by immunoSEQ multiplex PCR, yet TCRdb's version contains in-frame clones alone and is incomplete. The table lists approximately 170,000 clones, 86% of them singletons, with 10% to 11% in the top ten. Specimen: peripheral blood. The receptors derive from a woman aged 55 to 70 with COVID-19, enrolled during active disease. The CDR3 runs from the conserved cysteine through the conserved F or W. A D gene is named only where the DNA matches it firmly. Clone size is given for some rows only: seen once, a few or many times, or a class if the clone is expanded.

V gene	D gene	J gene	clone size	CDR3 DNA	CDR3 protein
TRBV6-2/TRBV6-3	TRBD1	TRBJ2-6	NA	TGTGCCAGCAGCGGGACCGGGACAGGGCCGTTCTCTGGGGCCAACGTCCTGACTTTC	CASSGTGTGPFSGANVLTF
TRBV18	NA	TRBJ2-3	NA	TGTGCCAGCTCAGTACCGGGGAGGATGAGCACAGATACGCAGTATTTT	CASSVPGRMSTDTQYF
TRBV29-1	NA	TRBJ2-5	NA	TGCAGCGTATTCACAGGCCCGCAAGAGACCCAGTACTTC	CSVFTGPQETQYF
TRBV6-2/TRBV6-3	TRBD2	TRBJ2-7	NA	TGTGCCAGCAGTTGGACCCCGTACGACTCAAGAAGCGGGAGGGTCTACGAGCAGTACTTC	CASSWTPYDSRSGRVYEQYF
TRBV29-1	NA	TRBJ2-2	NA	TGCAGCGCAGAGTCGGGGGAGCTGTTTTTT	CSAESGELFF
TRBV30	NA	TRBJ1-2	NA	TGTGCCTGGAATGTAGGGGGGGAATACTATGGCTACACCTTC	CAWNVGGEYYGYTF
TRBV7-2	NA	TRBJ1-6	NA	TGTGCCAGCAGCTTAATTTGGCAGTCACCCCTCCACTTT	CASSLIWQSPLHF
TRBV23-1	TRBD1	TRBJ1-1	NA	TGCGCCAGCAGTCAAACAGGGGGATCCCAGGTCGCTTTCTTT	CASSQTGGSQVAFF
TRBV11-3	NA	TRBJ1-3	NA	TGTGCCAGCAGCTTAGATCCACCCGGGACTGGAAACACCATATATTTT	CASSLDPPGTGNTIYF
TRBV7-2	TRBD1	TRBJ1-1	NA	TGTGCCAGCAGCCTTGTCAGGGGGGTCTGGGCTGAAGCTTTCTTT	CASSLVRGVWAEAFF
TRBV6-5	TRBD2	TRBJ2-1	NA	TGTGCCAGCAGTTACGGTAGCGGGGACAATGAGCAGTTCTTC	CASSYGSGDNEQFF
TRBV11-3	NA	TRBJ2-4	NA	TGTGCCACGCGCCGGGACAACCGGGACATTCAGTACTTC	CATRRDNRDIQYF
TRBV19	TRBD2	TRBJ2-1	NA	TGTGCCAGTAGTCGGACTAGCGGGAGGAGTGAGCAGTTCTTC	CASSRTSGRSEQFF
TRBV4-3	TRBD2	TRBJ2-7	NA	TGCGCCAGCAGCCAGGGGACTAGCGGGATCAACGAGCAGTACTTC	CASSQGTSGINEQYF
TRBV28	NA	TRBJ2-7	once	TGTGCCAGCAGTTTGAGGGGGCGGGAGGTCTACGAGCAGTACTTC	CASSLRGREVYEQYF
TRBV25-1	NA	TRBJ1-5	NA	TGTGCCAGCAGTGACTCCCGACGGAGTAGCAATCAGCCCCAGCATTTT	CASSDSRRSSNQPQHF
TRBV7-6	NA	TRBJ2-7	NA	TGTGCCAGCAGCTTAGAGAACAGGAGGGACGAGCAGTACTTC	CASSLENRRDEQYF
TRBV3-1/TRBV3-2	NA	TRBJ2-2	NA	TGTGCCAGCAGCCAGCTAGCGATTAACACCGGGGAGCTGTTTTTT	CASSQLAINTGELFF
TRBV5-1	TRBD1	TRBJ2-2	NA	TGCGCCAGCAGCAGAGAAACAGGGGGCAGTCCTCCCGGGGAGCTGTTTTTT	CASSRETGGSPPGELFF
TRBV30	TRBD2	TRBJ2-7	NA	TGTGCCTGGACCCCGACTAGCGGGAGTGAAGAGCAGTACTTC	CAWTPTSGSEEQYF
TRBV2	TRBD1	TRBJ1-4	NA	TGTGCCAGCAGTACGGACAGGGTTGGAGAAAAACTGTTTTTT	CASSTDRVGEKLFF
TRBV3-1/TRBV3-2	NA	TRBJ1-2	NA	TGTGCCAGCAGCCAAGTTCAGCTACAGGGTGGGTATGGCTACACCTTC	CASSQVQLQGGYGYTF
TRBV25-1	NA	TRBJ1-5	NA	TGTGCCAGCAGTGAATTTATTGAGGGCGGTCAGCCCCAGCATTTT	CASSEFIEGGQPQHF
TRBV30	TRBD2	TRBJ2-1	once	TGTGCCTGGAGGGACACTAGCGGGAGTTATGTTGAGCAGTTCTTC	CAWRDTSGSYVEQFF
TRBV3-1/TRBV3-2	NA	TRBJ2-7	few	TGTGCCAGCAGCCACTATAGACAAAACGAGCAGTACTTC	CASSHYRQNEQYF
TRBV5-4	NA	TRBJ1-4	NA	TGTGCCAGCAGCTTGGATAGCATAACTAATGAAAAACTGTTTTTT	CASSLDSITNEKLFF
TRBV12-3/TRBV12-4	NA	TRBJ2-3	NA	TGTGCCAGCAGTCCGGCAGATACGCAGTATTTT	CASSPADTQYF
TRBV7-9	NA	TRBJ2-7	NA	TGTGCCAGCAGCTCGATGGAGGACTACGAGCAGTACTTC	CASSSMEDYEQYF
TRBV5-6	NA	TRBJ2-7	NA	TGTGCCAGCAGCTTGGACAGGGTCTTCTACGAGCAGTACTTC	CASSLDRVFYEQYF
TRBV2	TRBD1	TRBJ2-7	few	TGTGCCAGCAGTGAGCTGACAGGGCCCTACGAGCAGTACTTC	CASSELTGPYEQYF
TRBV7-2	NA	TRBJ2-2	NA	TGTGCCAGCAGCGTTATTGGGTCCGGCGGCGGGGAGCTGTTTTTT	CASSVIGSGGGELFF
TRBV19	NA	TRBJ1-3	once	TGTGCCAGTAGTCCGGAAAGGAGTTACTCTGGAAACACCATATATTTT	CASSPERSYSGNTIYF
TRBV7-9	NA	TRBJ1-2	NA	TGTGCCAGCAGCTTAGTGTCAGGGTATGGCTACACCTTC	CASSLVSGYGYTF
TRBV5-5	NA	TRBJ2-7	NA	TGTGCCAGCAGCCGTGGAGCAGAGCAGTACTTC	CASSRGAEQYF
TRBV6-2/TRBV6-3	TRBD1	TRBJ1-5	NA	TGTGCCAGCAGTTACTCTGGACAGGGATATCAGCCCCAGCATTTT	CASSYSGQGYQPQHF
TRBV5-6	NA	TRBJ1-2	NA	TGTGCCAGCAGCTTCGGACAGCCAACTCCACTCTTC	CASSFGQPTPLF
TRBV6-4	NA	TRBJ1-1	once	TGTGCCAGCAGTGCCACCTCCGGGGACACTGAAGCTTTCTTT	CASSATSGDTEAFF
TRBV19	TRBD2	TRBJ2-1	NA	TGTGCCAGTAGTATAGACCTAACTAGCGGGTCCTACAATGAGCAGTTCTTC	CASSIDLTSGSYNEQFF
TRBV27	TRBD1	TRBJ2-2	NA	TGTGCCAGCACAACCCGGGACAGGGGCGCGAACACCGGGGAGCTGTTTTTT	CASTTRDRGANTGELFF
TRBV6-1	NA	TRBJ1-3	NA	TGTGCCAGCAGTGAATTTGCCATGGGGCTGGGCAACACCATATATTTT	CASSEFAMGLGNTIYF
TRBV7-9	TRBD1	TRBJ2-3	NA	TGTGCCAGCAGTTCACAGGGGCCAGATACGCAGTATTTT	CASSSQGPDTQYF
TRBV28	NA	TRBJ2-7	few	TGTGCCAGCAGTTTAAAGCGGCACCGGCAGTACTTC	CASSLKRHRQYF
TRBV20-1	TRBD2	TRBJ2-7	NA	TGCAGTGCTAGTGAGCTAGCGGGAGGGCCTTACGAGCAGTACTTC	CSASELAGGPYEQYF
TRBV7-2	TRBD2	TRBJ2-3	NA	TGTGCCAGCAGCCCCAGACTAGCGGGGATAGGCACAGATACGCAGTATTTT	CASSPRLAGIGTDTQYF